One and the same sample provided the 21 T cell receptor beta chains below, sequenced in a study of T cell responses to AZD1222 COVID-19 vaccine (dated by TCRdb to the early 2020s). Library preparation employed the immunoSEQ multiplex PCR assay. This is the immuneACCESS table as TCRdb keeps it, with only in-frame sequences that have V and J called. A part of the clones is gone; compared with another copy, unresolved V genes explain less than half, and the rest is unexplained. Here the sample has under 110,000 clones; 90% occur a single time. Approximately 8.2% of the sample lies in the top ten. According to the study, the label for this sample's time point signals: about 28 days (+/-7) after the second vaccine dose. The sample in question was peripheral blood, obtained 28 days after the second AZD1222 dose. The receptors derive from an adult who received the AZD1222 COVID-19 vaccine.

CDR3 coding DNA: TGTGCCAGCAGCTCCCCCCAGTATGCGGGGGACCTAATAGATACGCAGTATTTT. Its translation is CASSSPQYAGDLIDTQYF. The chain uses TRBV7-2 and TRBJ2-3; TRBD2 agrees at 7 bases. Unmatched junction bases numbered 18, after V lost 4 bases and J lost 5 bases. CDR1 is SGHTA and CDR2 is FQGNSA in the germline V gene. The CDR3 has 18 amino acids. The full variable domain, with the rest looked up from reference TRBV7-2 and TRBJ2-3, is GAGVSQSPSNKVTEKGKDVELRCDPISGHTALYWYRQSLGQGLEFLIYFQGNSAPDKSGLPSDRFSAERTGGSVSTLTIQRTQQEDSAVYLCASSSPQYAGDLIDTQYFGPGTRLTVL.

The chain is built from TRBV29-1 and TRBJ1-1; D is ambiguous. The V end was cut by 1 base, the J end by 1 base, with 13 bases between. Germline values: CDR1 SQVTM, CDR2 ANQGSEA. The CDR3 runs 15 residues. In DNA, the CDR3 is TGCAGCGTTGAAGGGGCAGGCGGCTGGAACACTGAAGCTTTCTTT. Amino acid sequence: CSVEGAGGWNTEAFF.

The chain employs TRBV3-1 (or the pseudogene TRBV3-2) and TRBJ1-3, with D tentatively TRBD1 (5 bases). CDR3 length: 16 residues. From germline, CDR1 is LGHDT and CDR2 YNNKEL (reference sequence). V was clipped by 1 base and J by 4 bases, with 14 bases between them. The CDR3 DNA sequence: TGTGCCAGCAGCCAAGCCCCATCGGGGGAAGGAAACACCATATATTTT. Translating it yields CASSQAPSGEGNTIYF.

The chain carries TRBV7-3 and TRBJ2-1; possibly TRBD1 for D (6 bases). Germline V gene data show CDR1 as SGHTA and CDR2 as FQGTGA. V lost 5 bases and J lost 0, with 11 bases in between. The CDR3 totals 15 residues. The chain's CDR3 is CASSPQGSSYNEQFF. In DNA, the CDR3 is TGTGCCAGCAGCCCGCAGGGGAGCTCCTACAATGAGCAGTTCTTC.

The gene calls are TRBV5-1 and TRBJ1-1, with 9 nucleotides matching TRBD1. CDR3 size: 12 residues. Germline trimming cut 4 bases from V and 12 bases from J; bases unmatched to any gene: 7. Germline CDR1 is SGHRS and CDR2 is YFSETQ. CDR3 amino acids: CASSPDRGWSFF. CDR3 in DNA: TGCGCCAGCAGCCCCGACAGGGGGTGGTCTTTCTTT.

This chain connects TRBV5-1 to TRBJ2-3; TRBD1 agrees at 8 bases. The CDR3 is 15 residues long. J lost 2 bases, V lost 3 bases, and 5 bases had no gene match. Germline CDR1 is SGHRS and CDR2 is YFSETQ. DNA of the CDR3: TGCGCCAGCAGCTCCGGGACAGGCTACACAGATACGCAGTATTTT. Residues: CASSSGTGYTDTQYF. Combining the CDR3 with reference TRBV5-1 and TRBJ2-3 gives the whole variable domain KAGVTQTPRYLIKTRGQQVTLSCSPISGHRSVSWYQQTPGQGLQFLFEYFSETQRNKGNFPGRFSGRQFSNSRSEMNVSTLELGDSALYLCASSSGTGYTDTQYFGPGTRLTVL.

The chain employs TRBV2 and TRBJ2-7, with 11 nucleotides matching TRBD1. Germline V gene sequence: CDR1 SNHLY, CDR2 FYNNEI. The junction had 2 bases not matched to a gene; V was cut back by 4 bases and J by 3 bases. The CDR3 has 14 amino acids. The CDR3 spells CASSVGTGGYEQYF. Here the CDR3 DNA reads TGTGCCAGCAGTGTTGGGACAGGGGGCTACGAGCAGTACTTC.

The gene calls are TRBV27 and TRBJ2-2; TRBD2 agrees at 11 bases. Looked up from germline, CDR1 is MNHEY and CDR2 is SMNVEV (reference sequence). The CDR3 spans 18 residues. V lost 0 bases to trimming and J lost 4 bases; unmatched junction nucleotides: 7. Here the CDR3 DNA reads TGTGCCAGCAGTTTATCCCGCCTAGCGGGGGGCCGCACCGGGGAGCTGTTTTTT. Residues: CASSLSRLAGGRTGELFF.

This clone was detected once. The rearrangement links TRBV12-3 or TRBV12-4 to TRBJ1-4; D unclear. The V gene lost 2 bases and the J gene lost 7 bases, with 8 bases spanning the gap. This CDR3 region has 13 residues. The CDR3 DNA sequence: TGTGCCAGCAGTTTAACCCTGATTGAAAAACTGTTTTTT. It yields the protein CASSLTLIEKLFF.

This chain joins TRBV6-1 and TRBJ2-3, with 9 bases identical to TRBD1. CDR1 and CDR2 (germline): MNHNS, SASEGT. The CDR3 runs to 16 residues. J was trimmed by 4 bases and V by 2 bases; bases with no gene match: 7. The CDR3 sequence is CASSELRDRAADTQYF. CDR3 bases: TGTGCCAGCAGTGAATTGAGGGACAGGGCTGCAGATACGCAGTATTTT.

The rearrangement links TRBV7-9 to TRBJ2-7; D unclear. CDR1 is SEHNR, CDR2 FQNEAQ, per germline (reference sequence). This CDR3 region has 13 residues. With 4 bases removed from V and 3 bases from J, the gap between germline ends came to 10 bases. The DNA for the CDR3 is TGTGCCAGCAGCTCCACCGCTAGCTACGAGCAGTACTTC. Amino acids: CASSSTASYEQYF.

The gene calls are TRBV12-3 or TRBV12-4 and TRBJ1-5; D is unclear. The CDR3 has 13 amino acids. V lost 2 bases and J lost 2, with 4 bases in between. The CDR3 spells CASSLRGNQPQHF. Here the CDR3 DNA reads TGTGCCAGCAGTTTAAGGGGCAATCAGCCCCAGCATTTT.

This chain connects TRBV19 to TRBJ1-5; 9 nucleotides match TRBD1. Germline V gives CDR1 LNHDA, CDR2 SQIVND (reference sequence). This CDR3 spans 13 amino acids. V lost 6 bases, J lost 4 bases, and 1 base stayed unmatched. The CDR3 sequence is CASRGQGNQPQHF. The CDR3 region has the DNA TGTGCCAGTAGGGGACAGGGAAATCAGCCCCAGCATTTT.

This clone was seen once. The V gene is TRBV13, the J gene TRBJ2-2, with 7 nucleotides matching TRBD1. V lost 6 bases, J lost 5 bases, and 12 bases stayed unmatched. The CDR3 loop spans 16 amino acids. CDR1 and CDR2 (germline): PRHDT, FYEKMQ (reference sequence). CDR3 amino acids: CASSSSSGQPTGELFF. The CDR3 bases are TGTGCCAGCAGTTCTTCCTCGGGACAGCCAACCGGGGAGCTGTTTTTT.

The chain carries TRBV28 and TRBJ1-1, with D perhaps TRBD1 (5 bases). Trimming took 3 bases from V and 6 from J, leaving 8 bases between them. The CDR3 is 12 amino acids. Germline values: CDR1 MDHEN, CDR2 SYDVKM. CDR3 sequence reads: CASSLRGAEAFF. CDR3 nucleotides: TGTGCCAGCAGTTTGCGGGGGGCTGAAGCTTTCTTT.

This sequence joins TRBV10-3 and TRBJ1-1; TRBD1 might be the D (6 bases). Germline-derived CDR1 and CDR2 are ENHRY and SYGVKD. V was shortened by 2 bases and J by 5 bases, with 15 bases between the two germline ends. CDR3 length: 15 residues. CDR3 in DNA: TGTGCCATCAGTGAGACGGGGGGCGCGGGGACTGAAGCTTTCTTT. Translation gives CAISETGGAGTEAFF.

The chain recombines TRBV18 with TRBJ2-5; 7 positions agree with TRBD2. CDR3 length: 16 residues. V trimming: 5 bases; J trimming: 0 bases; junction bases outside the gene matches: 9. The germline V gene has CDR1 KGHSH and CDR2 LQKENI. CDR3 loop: CASSTLTSFYQETQYF. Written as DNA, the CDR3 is TGTGCCAGCTCAACCTTGACTAGCTTTTACCAAGAGACCCAGTACTTC.

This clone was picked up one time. The CDR3 coding sequence is TGTGCCAGCAGCTCAAACTGGCCCGGCTACACCTTC. Translating gives CASSSNWPGYTF. This sequence joins TRBV7-9 and TRBJ1-2; D gene ambiguous. The V end was cut by 4 bases, the J end by 8 bases, with 11 bases between. This CDR3 comprises 12 residues. Germline CDR1 is SEHNR and CDR2 is FQNEAQ (reference sequence).

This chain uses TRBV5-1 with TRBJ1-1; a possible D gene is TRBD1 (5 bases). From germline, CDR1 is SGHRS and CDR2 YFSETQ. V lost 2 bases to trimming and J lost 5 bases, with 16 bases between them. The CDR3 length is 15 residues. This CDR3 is CASSLPGTGRTEAFF. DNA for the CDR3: TGCGCCAGCAGCTTACCCGGGACCGGGAGGACTGAAGCTTTCTTT. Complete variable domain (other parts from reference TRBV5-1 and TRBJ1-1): KAGVTQTPRYLIKTRGQQVTLSCSPISGHRSVSWYQQTPGQGLQFLFEYFSETQRNKGNFPGRFSGRQFSNSRSEMNVSTLELGDSALYLCASSLPGTGRTEAFFGQGTRLTVV.

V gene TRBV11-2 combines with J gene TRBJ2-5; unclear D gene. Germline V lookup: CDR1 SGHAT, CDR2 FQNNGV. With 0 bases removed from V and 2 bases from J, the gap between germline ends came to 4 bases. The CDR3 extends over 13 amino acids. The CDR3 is CASSLESQETQYF. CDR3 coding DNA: TGTGCCAGCAGCTTAGAGAGTCAAGAGACCCAGTACTTC. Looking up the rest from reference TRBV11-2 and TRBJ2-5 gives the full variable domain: EAGVAQSPRYKIIEKRQSVAFWCNPISGHATLYWYQQILGQGPKLLIQFQNNGVVDDSQLPKDRFSAERLKGVDSTLKIQPAKLEDSAVYLCASSLESQETQYFGPGTRLLVL.

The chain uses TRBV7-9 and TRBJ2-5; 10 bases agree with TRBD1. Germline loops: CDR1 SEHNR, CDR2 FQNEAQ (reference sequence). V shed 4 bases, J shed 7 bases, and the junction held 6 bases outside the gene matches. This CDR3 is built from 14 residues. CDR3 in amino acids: CASSSTGGAGTQYF. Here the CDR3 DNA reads TGTGCCAGCAGCTCGACAGGGGGCGCGGGGACCCAGTACTTC.